This T cell receptor (beta chain) was sequenced during a study of cytomegalovirus exposure and HLA in healthy donors. Study-wide background: Researchers found that roughly 80% of 398 genotyped donors fell within the Caucasian-associated ancestry cluster.

Concerning this clone: What it binds is unknown.

Deletions cut 0 bases from V and 7 bases from J, with 16 bases between. Germline V gene lookup returns CDR1 SGHTA and CDR2 FQGNSA. CDR3 length: 16 amino acids. Points from the study as a whole: The Asian-associated ancestry cluster reportedly had fewer N-insertions than the approximately 630-donor mean in a later analysis. A list of around 150 TCR beta chains associated with cytomegalovirus was given. Some segments of the V type, notably TRBV6-2 and TRBV6-3, were excluded as indistinguishable.

PCR amplification relied on 60 Vbeta primers (plus 13 Jbeta primers). Profiling relied on immunoSEQ multiplex PCR, and the TCRdb table lists in-frame clones only, not all of them. The profile covers 65,000 to 75,000 clones, with 55% to 75% appearing a single time and around a sixth taken by the ten largest. The TCR originated in a middle-aged man in good health and CMV-seropositive. The chain employs TRBV7-2 and TRBJ2-4, with D possibly matching TRBD2 (5 bases). The sample consisted of PBMCs. The CDR3 region is CASSLAHGNQGNIQYF. Here the CDR3 DNA reads TGTGCCAGCAGCTTAGCACACGGGAACCAAGGGAACATTCAGTACTTC.